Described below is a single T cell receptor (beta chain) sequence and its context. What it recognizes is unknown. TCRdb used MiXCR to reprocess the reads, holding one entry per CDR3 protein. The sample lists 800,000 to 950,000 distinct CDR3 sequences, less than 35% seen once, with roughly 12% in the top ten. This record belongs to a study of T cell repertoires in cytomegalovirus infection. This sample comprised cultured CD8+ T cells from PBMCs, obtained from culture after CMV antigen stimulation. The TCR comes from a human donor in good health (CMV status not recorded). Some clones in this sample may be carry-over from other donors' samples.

CDR3 protein: CASNTGTGENTEAFF. Here the CDR3 DNA reads TGTGCCAGCAACACCGGGACAGGGGAGAACACTGAAGCTTTCTTT. The rearrangement uses TRBV6-2 or TRBV6-3 and TRBJ1-1; the match to TRBD1 covers 10 bases. CDR1 and CDR2 from the germline V gene are MNHEY and SVGEGT. The CDR3 extends over 15 amino acids. V dropped 7 bases and J dropped 1; count of bases not matched to a gene: 6.